Given below is one T cell receptor beta chain in context. The V end was cut by 5 bases, the J end by 3 bases, with 12 bases between. The CDR3 extends over 14 amino acids. Germline V gene lookup returns CDR1 SGHRS and CDR2 YFSETQ. The sample belongs to a study of T-cell memory formation after mild COVID-19. TCRdb itself ran the 5' RACE reads through MiXCR, one entry per CDR3 protein. The sample shows some 150,000 distinct CDR3 sequences, 15% to 20% of them seen only once. This sequence originates from an adult woman who had mild COVID-19 (a few samples of this study predate the infection). Cell type and time point are not known. The sample comprised PBMCs or a T cell subset sorted from them (not recorded which). The rearrangement uses TRBV5-1 and TRBJ2-1; tentative D call: TRBD2 (6 bases). The CDR3 coding sequence is TGCGCCAGCAGGGCTCGGGACTTCTACAATGAGCAGTTCTTC. Its translation is CASRARDFYNEQFF.